The text below deals with one T cell receptor beta chain. Its cognate antigen is unknown. The CDR3 covers 14 residues. The V and J ends lost 0 bases and 4 bases respectively, with 10 bases between them. The germline V gene has CDR1 SGDLS and CDR2 YYNGEE. The sample comes from a study of graft-versus-host responses after intestinal transplantation. Here immunoSEQ multiplex PCR was the method, and the copy in TCRdb shows in-frame clones only, minus some. In the table there are around 67,000 clones, over 75% of which are singletons. Here the sequenced sample was unstimulated CD4+ T cells sorted from spleen or lymph node cells, taken before transplant. The rearrangement uses TRBV9 and TRBJ1-1, with a possible D match to TRBD1 (5 bases). The TCR sequence derives from a human donor who was the organ donor for an intestinal transplant. In nucleotides, the CDR3 is TGTGCCAGCAGCGTAGGGCAGGGAGGCACTGAAGCTTTCTTT. As protein: CASSVGQGGTEAFF.